The sequence of this TCR beta chain was determined in a study of CD8+ T cells in alopecia areata. The wider study: The share of scalp area affected provided the severity score for treated patients.

This clone occurred a few times. As to treatment: oral pan-JAK inhibitor, 5-10 mg twice daily. Reverse transcribed after extraction, RNA yielded cDNA as the sequencing template. Assay: immunoSEQ multiplex PCR; the TCRdb copy retains only in-frame clones and omits some. In the table there are about 160,000 clones, 65% of which are singletons. Germline V gene lookup returns CDR1 SQVTM and CDR2 ANQGSEA. The V end was cut by 7 bases, the J end by 0 bases, with 6 bases between. The CDR3 loop spans 12 amino acids. The clonotype was recovered from a human donor with alopecia areata. The source material was CD4+ T cells sorted from blood, sampled at week 4, from a patient treated with tofacitinib. The V gene is TRBV29-1, the J gene TRBJ1-4; no clear D gene. The CDR3 sequence: CSAHSTNEKLFF. The CDR3 DNA is TGCAGCGCCCACTCAACTAATGAAAAACTGTTTTTT.